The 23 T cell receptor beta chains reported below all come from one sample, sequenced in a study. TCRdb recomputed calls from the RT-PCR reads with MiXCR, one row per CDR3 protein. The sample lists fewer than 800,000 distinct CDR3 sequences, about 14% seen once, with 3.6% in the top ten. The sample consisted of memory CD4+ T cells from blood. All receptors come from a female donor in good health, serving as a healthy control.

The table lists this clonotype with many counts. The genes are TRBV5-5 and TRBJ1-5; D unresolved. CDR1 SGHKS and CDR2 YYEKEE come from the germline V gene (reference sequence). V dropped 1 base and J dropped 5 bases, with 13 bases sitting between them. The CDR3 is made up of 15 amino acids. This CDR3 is CASSLTFGNDQPQHF. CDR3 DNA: TGTGCCAGCAGCTTGACCTTTGGGAACGATCAGCCCCAGCATTTT.

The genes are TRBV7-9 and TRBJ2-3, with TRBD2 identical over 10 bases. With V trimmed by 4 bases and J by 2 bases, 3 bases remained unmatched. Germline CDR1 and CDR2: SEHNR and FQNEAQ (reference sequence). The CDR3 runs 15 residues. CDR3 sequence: CASSSGLADTDTQYF. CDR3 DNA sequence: TGTGCCAGCAGCTCTGGACTAGCGGACACAGATACGCAGTATTTT.

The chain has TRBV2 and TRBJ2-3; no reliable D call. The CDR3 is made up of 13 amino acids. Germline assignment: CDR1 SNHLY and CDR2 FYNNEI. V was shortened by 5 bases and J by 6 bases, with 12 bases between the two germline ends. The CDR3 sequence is CASSPGPRDTQYF. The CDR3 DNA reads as TGTGCCAGCAGTCCCGGGCCGAGGGATACGCAGTATTTT.

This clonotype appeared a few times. The CDR3 reads CASTRATRSGTQYF. For the CDR3, the DNA is TGTGCCAGCACCAGGGCAACCCGCTCTGGGACCCAGTACTTC. V gene TRBV12-3 or TRBV12-4 combines with J gene TRBJ2-5; the D gene is possibly TRBD1 (5 bases). V was shortened by 7 bases and J by 7 bases, with 19 bases between the two germline ends. The CDR3 runs 14 residues.

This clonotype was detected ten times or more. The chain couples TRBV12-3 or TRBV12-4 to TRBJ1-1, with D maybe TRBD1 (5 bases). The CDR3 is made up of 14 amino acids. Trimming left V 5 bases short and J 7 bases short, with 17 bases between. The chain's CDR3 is CASSTSGTVLEAFF. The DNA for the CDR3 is TGTGCCAGCAGTACCTCCGGGACGGTCCTTGAAGCTTTCTTT.

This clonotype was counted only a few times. CDR3 region: CASSESGWDGYTF. CDR3 bases: TGCGCCAGCAGTGAGTCCGGCTGGGATGGCTACACCTTC. The V call is TRBV10-2, the J call TRBJ1-2; D is undetermined. Trimming removed 0 bases from V and 6 bases from J, with 8 bases in between. Germline-derived CDR1 and CDR2 are WSHSY and SAAADI. The CDR3 runs 13 residues.

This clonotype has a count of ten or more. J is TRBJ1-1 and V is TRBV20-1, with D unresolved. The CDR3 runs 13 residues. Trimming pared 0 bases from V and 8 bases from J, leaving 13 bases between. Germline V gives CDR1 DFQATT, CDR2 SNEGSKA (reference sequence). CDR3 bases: TGCAGTGCTAGAGAACGAAGGGCAGGAGAAGCTTTCTTT. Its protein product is CSARERRAGEAFF.

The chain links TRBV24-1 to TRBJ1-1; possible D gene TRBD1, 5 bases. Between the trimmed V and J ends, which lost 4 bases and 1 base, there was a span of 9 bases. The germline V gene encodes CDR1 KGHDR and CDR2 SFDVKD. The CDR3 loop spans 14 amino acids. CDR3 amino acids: CATSESGTNTEAFF. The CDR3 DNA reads TGTGCCACCAGTGAGTCAGGGACGAACACTGAAGCTTTCTTT.

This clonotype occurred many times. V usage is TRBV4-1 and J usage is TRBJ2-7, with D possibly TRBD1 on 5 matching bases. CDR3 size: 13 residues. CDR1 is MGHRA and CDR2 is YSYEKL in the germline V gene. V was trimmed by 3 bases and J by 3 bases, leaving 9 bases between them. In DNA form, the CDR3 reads TGCGCCAGCAGCCAGAGTCAGGGCTACGAGCAGTACTTC. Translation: CASSQSQGYEQYF.

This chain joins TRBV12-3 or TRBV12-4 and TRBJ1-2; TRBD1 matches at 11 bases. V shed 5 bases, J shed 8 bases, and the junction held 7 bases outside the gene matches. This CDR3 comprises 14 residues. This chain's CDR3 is CASSPRGQGDGYTF. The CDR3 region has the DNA TGTGCCAGCAGTCCTAGGGGACAGGGGGACGGCTACACCTTC.

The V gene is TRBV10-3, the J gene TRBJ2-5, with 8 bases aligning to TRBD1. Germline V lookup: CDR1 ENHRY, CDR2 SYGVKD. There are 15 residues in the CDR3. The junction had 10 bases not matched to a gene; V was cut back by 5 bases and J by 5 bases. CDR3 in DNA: TGTGCCATCAGTACGACAGGGGCCACTGGTGAGACCCAGTACTTC. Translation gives CAISTTGATGETQYF.

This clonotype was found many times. The DNA of the CDR3 is TGCGCCAGCAGCCAAACAGGGGGCCGGGAGACCCAGTACTTC. Translated: CASSQTGGRETQYF. This chain links TRBV5-1 with TRBJ2-5, with TRBD1 identical over 9 bases. Germline V gene sequence: CDR1 SGHRS, CDR2 YFSETQ. The CDR3 sequence is 14 residues long. V lost 4 bases to trimming and J lost 5 bases; unmatched junction nucleotides: 6.

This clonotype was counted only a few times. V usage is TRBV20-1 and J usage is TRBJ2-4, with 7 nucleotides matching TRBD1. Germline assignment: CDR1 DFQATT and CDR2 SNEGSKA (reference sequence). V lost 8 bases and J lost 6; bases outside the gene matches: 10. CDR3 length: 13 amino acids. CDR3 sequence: CSITGVGLNIQYF. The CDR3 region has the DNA TGCAGTATAACAGGGGTGGGCCTAAACATTCAGTACTTC.

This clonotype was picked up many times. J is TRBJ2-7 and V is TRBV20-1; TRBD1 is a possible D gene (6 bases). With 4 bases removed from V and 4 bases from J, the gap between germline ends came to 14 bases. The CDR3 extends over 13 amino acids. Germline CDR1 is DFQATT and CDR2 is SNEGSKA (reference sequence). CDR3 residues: CSAKPGVEYEQYF. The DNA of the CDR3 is TGCAGTGCTAAGCCAGGGGTAGAATACGAGCAGTACTTC.

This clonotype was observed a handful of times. The CDR3 reads CASSLASSGNYNEQFF. The DNA of the CDR3 is TGCGCCAGCAGCTTGGCCTCTAGCGGGAACTACAATGAGCAGTTCTTC. The chain links TRBV5-1 to TRBJ2-1; the match to TRBD2 covers 9 bases. Germline V lookup: CDR1 SGHRS, CDR2 YFSETQ. J lost 3 bases, V lost 0 bases, and 4 bases had no gene match. This CDR3 has 16 residues.

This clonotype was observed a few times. The CDR3 region has the DNA TGTGCCAGCTCAGAACAGGGAGGTTACGAGCAGTACTTC. Translation gives CASSEQGGYEQYF. This chain joins TRBV18 and TRBJ2-7, with D tentatively TRBD1 or TRBD2 (6 bases each). V was shortened by 5 bases and J by 4 bases, with 12 bases between the two germline ends. The CDR3 has 13 residues. Per the germline V gene, CDR1 is KGHSH and CDR2 is LQKENI. The whole variable domain, filled in from reference TRBV18 and TRBJ2-7, reads NAGVMQNPRHLVRRRGQEARLRCSPMKGHSHVYWYRQLPEEGLKFMVYLQKENIIDESGMPKERFSAEFPKEGPSILRIQQVVRGDSAAYFCASSEQGGYEQYFGPGTRLTVT.

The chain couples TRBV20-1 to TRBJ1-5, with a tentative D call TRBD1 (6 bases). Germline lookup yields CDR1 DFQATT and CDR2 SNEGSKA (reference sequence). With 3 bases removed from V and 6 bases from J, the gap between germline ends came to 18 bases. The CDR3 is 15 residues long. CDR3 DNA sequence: TGCAGTGCTAGCCCTGGGGAGGGGGTCCTTCAGCCCCAGCATTTT. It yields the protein CSASPGEGVLQPQHF.

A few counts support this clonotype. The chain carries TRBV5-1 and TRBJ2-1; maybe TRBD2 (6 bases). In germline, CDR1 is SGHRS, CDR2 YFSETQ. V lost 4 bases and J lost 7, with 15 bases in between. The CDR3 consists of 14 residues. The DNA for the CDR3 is TGCGCCAGCAGCCCCGGGACTGCCGAGAATGAGCAGTTCTTC. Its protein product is CASSPGTAENEQFF.

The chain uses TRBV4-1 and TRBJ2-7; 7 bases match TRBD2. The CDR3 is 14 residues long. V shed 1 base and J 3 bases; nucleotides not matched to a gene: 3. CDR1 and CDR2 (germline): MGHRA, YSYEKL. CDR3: CASSQGGLNYEQYF. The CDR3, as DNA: TGCGCCAGCAGCCAAGGGGGACTAAACTACGAGCAGTACTTC.

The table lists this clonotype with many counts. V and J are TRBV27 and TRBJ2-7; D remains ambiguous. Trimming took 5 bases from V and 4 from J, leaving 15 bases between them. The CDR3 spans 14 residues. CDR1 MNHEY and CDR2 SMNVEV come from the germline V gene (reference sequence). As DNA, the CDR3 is TGTGCCAGCAGTCGACCCACCGAACAGTACGAGCAGTACTTC. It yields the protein CASSRPTEQYEQYF.

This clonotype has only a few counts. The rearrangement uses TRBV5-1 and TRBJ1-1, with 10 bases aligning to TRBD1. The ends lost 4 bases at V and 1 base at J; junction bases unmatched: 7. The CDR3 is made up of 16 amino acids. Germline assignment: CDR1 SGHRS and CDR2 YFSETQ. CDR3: CASSPRDRGGNTEAFF. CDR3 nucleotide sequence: TGCGCCAGCAGCCCACGGGACAGGGGAGGGAACACTGAAGCTTTCTTT.

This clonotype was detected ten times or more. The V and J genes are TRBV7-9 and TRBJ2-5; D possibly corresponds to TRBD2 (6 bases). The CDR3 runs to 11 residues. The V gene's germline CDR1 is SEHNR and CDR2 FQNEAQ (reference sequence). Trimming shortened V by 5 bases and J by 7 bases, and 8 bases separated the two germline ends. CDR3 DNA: TGTGCCAGCAGCGTGGGGGGGACCCAGTACTTC. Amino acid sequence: CASSVGGTQYF.

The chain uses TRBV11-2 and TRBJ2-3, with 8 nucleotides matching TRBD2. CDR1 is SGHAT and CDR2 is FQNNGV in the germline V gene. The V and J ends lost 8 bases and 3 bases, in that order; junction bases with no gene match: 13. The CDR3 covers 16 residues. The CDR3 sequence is CASSSDELAGTDTQYF. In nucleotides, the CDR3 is TGTGCCAGCTCCTCTGACGAGCTAGCGGGTACAGATACGCAGTATTTT.